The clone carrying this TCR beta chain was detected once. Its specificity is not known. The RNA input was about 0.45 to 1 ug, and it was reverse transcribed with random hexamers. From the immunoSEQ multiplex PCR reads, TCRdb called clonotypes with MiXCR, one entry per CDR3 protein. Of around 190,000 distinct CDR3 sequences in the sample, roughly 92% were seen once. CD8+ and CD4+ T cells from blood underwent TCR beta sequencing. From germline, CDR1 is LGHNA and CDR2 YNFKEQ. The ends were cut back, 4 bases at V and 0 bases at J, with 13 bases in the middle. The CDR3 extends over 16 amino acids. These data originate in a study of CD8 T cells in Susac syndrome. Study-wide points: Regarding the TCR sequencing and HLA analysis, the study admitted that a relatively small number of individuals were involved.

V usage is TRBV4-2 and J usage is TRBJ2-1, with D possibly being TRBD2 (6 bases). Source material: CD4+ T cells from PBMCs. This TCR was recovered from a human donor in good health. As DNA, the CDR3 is TGTGCCAGCAGCCCCGTGGCGGGGCGCTCCTACAATGAGCAGTTCTTC. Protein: CASSPVAGRSYNEQFF.